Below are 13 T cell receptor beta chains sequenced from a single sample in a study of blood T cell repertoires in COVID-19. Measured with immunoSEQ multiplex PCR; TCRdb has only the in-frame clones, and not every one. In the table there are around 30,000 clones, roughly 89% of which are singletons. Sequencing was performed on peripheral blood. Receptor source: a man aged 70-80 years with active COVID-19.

The DNA of the CDR3 is TGCGCCAGCAGCTTGGGCCCAGCGGACTACGAGCAGTACTTC. It codes for CASSLGPADYEQYF. The chain uses TRBV5-1 and TRBJ2-7, with a weak D call TRBD2 (5 bases). Trimming cost V 0 bases and J 3 bases, with 10 bases left between them. Germline-derived CDR1 and CDR2 are SGHRS and YFSETQ. The CDR3 covers 14 residues.

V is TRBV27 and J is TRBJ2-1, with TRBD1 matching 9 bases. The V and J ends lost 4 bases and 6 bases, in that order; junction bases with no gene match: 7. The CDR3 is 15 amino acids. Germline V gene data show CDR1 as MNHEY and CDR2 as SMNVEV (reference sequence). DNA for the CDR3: TGTGCCAGCAGTTGGCCCCGACAGGGGGTCAATGAGCAGTTCTTC. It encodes CASSWPRQGVNEQFF.

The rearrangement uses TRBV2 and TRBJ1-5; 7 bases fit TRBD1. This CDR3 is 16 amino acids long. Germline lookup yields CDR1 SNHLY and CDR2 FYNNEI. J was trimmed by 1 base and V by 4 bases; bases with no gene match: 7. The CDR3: CASSARQGMSNQPQHF. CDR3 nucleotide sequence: TGTGCCAGCAGTGCCCGACAGGGAATGAGCAATCAGCCCCAGCATTTT.

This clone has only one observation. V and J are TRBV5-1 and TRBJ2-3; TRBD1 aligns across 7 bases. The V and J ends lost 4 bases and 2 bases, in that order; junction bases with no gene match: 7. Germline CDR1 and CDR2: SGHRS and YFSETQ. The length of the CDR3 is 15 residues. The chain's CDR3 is CASSQLDRLTDTQYF. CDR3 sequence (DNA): TGCGCCAGCAGCCAGTTGGACAGGCTCACAGATACGCAGTATTTT.

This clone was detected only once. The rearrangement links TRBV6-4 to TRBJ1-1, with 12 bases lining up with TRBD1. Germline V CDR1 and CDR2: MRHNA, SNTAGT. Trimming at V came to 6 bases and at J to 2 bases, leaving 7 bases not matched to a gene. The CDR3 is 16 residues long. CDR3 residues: CASRFRDRGLNTEAFF. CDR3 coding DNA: TGTGCCAGCAGATTCCGGGACAGGGGGCTTAACACTGAAGCTTTCTTT.

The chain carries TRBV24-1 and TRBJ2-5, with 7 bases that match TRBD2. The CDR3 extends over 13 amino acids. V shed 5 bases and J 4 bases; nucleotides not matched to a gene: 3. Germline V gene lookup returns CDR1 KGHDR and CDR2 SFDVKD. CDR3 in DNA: TGTGCCACCAGTGGTTCGGGAGGAGAGACCCAGTACTTC. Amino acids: CATSGSGGETQYF.

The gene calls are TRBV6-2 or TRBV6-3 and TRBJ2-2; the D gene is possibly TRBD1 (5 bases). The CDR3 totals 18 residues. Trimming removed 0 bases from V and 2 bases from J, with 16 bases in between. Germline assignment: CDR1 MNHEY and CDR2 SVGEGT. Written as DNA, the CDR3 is TGTGCCAGCAGTTACTCGGGTTGGGGCAGTTACAACACCGGGGAGCTGTTTTTT. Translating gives CASSYSGWGSYNTGELFF.

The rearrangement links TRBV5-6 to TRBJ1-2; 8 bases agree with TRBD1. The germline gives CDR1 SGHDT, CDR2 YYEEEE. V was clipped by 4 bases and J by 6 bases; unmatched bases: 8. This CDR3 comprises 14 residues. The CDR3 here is CASSVDRGVHGYTF. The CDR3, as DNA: TGTGCCAGCAGCGTCGACAGGGGTGTCCATGGCTACACCTTC.

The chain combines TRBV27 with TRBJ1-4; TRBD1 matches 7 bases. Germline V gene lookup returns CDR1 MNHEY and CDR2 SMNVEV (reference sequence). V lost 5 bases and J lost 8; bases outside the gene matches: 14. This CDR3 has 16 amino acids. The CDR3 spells CASSHIDRVALEKLFF. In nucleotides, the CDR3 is TGTGCCAGCAGTCACATAGACAGGGTTGCACTCGAAAAACTGTTTTTT.

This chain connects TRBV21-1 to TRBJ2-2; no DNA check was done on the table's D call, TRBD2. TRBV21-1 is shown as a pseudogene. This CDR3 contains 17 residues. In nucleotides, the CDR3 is TGTGCCAGCAGCAAAGTTCAGAGCGGAGATTACACCGGGGAGCTGTTTTTT. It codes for CASSKVQSGDYTGELFF.

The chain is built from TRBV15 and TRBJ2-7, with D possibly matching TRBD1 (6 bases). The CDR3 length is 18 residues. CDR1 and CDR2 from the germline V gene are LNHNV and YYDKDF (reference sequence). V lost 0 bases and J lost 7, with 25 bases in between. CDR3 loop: CATSRDFRGNRVGWEQYF. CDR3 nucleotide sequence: TGTGCCACCAGCAGAGACTTTCGAGGTAACAGGGTTGGGTGGGAGCAGTACTTC. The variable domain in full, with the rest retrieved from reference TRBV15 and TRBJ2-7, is DAMVIQNPRYQVTQFGKPVTLSCSQTLNHNVMYWYQQKSSQAPKLLFHYYDKDFNNEADTPDNFQSRRPNTSFCFLDIRSPGLGDTAMYLCATSRDFRGNRVGWEQYFGPGTRLTVT.

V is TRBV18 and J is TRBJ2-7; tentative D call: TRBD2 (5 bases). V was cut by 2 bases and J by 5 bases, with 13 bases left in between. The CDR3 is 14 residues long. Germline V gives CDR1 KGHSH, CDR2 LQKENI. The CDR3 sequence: CASSPTGGVDEQYF. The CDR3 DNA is TGTGCCAGCTCACCAACCGGAGGAGTAGACGAGCAGTACTTC.

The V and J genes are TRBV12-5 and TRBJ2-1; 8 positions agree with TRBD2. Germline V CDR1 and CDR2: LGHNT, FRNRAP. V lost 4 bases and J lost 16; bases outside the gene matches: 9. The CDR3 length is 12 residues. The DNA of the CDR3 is TGTGCTAGTGGTTACTTGCCGGGACTAGTTTTCTTC. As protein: CASGYLPGLVFF.